This T cell receptor beta chain was captured by sequencing in a study of beta chain features in type 1 diabetes. Findings and caveats of the study: Any HLA effect on TCRB rearrangement was left unresolved by small sub-analyses. People with Type 1 diabetes carried modestly yet significantly shorter TCRB CDR3s in all four CD4+ subsets.

The whole isolated RNA underwent reverse transcription, so sequencing captured expressed TCRB transcripts. Sequenced by immunoSEQ multiplex PCR; TCRdb stores in-frame clones only, minus some. Among 20,000 to 30,000 clones listed, around 68% were seen once. Germline V gene data show CDR1 as SGHAT and CDR2 as FQNNGV. The CDR3 sequence is 15 residues long. V lost 3 bases and J lost 1, with 9 bases in between. Heparinised blood was drawn once per donor, averaging roughly 120 mL. A sort by CD45RO/CCR7/CD25/CD127/CD95/CD27 yielded CD4+ naive, central memory, regulatory and stem cell-like memory cells. With respect to this clone: The antigen remains undetermined.

This TCR was sampled from a man aged 18 to 29 with type 1 diabetes. The V call is TRBV11-2, the J call TRBJ2-2; D may be TRBD1 (5 bases). Sequencing was carried out using Tregs from blood. The CDR3 coding sequence is TGTGCCAGCAGCTTTCTGGGGCAGAACACCGGGGAGCTGTTTTTT. As protein: CASSFLGQNTGELFF.